These 29 T cell receptor beta chains came from one sample sequenced in a study of cytomegalovirus exposure and HLA in healthy donors. PCR amplification relied on 60 Vbeta primers (plus 13 Jbeta primers). Sequencing used immunoSEQ multiplex PCR; TCRdb keeps in-frame clones, though not all of them. The sample carries approximately 140,000 clones, 55% to 70% recorded once. The sequenced material came from PBMCs. The source of these receptors is a woman aged 60-70 years in good health and CMV-seropositive.

The genes are TRBV29-1 and TRBJ1-1; no reliable D call. From germline, CDR1 is SQVTM and CDR2 ANQGSEA. V lost 2 bases and J lost 1, with 11 bases in between. CDR3 length: 14 amino acids. CDR3 DNA: TGCAGCGTTGAAAGTGTAAGACAGAACACTGAAGCTTTCTTT. Translated: CSVESVRQNTEAFF.

V usage is TRBV19 and J usage is TRBJ2-7; D is possibly TRBD2 (6 bases). V lost 6 bases and J lost 0, with 21 bases in between. Germline CDR1 is LNHDA and CDR2 is SQIVND (reference sequence). The CDR3 totals 17 residues. CDR3 protein: CASSILISAGSSYEQYF. CDR3 bases: TGTGCCAGTAGCATCCTGATTTCGGCGGGAAGCTCCTACGAGCAGTACTTC.

In this sample, this clone turned up once. This chain connects TRBV2 to TRBJ2-7; perhaps TRBD1 as D (5 bases). V lost 5 bases and J 3 bases, leaving 11 bases between the germline ends. This CDR3 is 13 amino acids long. CDR1 is SNHLY and CDR2 is FYNNEI in the germline V gene. For the CDR3, the DNA is TGTGCCAGCAGTCAGGACAACGTCTACGAGCAGTACTTC. Translating it yields CASSQDNVYEQYF.

The V gene is TRBV7-2, the J gene TRBJ1-1; D perhaps matches TRBD1 (6 bases). V was pared by 1 base and J by 7 bases, with 10 bases between. Germline V gene lookup returns CDR1 SGHTA and CDR2 FQGNSA. The CDR3 loop spans 13 amino acids. CDR3 sequence: CASSLERQVEAFF. As DNA, the CDR3 is TGTGCCAGCAGCTTAGAAAGACAGGTTGAAGCTTTCTTT. The complete variable domain, with remaining parts taken from reference TRBV7-2 and TRBJ1-1, reads GAGVSQSPSNKVTEKGKDVELRCDPISGHTALYWYRQSLGQGLEFLIYFQGNSAPDKSGLPSDRFSAERTGGSVSTLTIQRTQQEDSAVYLCASSLERQVEAFFGQGTRLTVV.

The chain links TRBV30 to TRBJ1-1; 9 nucleotides line up with TRBD1. V lost 4 bases to trimming and J lost 5 bases; unmatched junction nucleotides: 8. The CDR3 is 14 residues long. The germline V gene has CDR1 GTSNPN and CDR2 SVGIG (reference sequence). In DNA form, the CDR3 reads TGTGCCTGGATGCCGGGACAGGGTGGGACTGAAGCTTTCTTT. It specifies CAWMPGQGGTEAFF.

This rearrangement joins TRBV15 to TRBJ2-4; 9 bases map to TRBD2. V was pared by 0 bases and J by 12 bases, with 12 bases of the junction left unmatched. CDR1 is LNHNV, CDR2 YYDKDF, per germline (reference sequence). CDR3 size: 16 residues. As DNA, the CDR3 is TGTGCCACCAGCAGAGATCGGGGCGGGAGGGCCTACGGTCAGTACTTC. Translated, it gives CATSRDRGGRAYGQYF.

This chain joins TRBV10-1 and TRBJ2-1, with 9 positions matching TRBD1. With V trimmed by 8 bases and J by 6 bases, 11 bases remained unmatched. The CDR3 loop spans 15 amino acids. The germline V gene has CDR1 WNHNN and CDR2 SYGVQD (reference sequence). DNA of the CDR3: TGCGCCAGCGACCCCGGCGGGACAGGGTCCAATGAGCAGTTCTTC. Translated: CASDPGGTGSNEQFF.

The chain joins TRBV5-1 to TRBJ2-3, with 9 bases matching TRBD1. Germline CDR1 and CDR2: SGHRS and YFSETQ. The V segment lost 3 bases and the J segment 2 bases; nucleotides outside the gene matches: 7. The CDR3 loop spans 16 amino acids. The CDR3 is CASSSTGGSHTDTQYF. DNA for the CDR3: TGCGCCAGCAGCTCGACAGGGGGAAGCCACACAGATACGCAGTATTTT.

V gene TRBV16 combines with J gene TRBJ1-5; TRBD1 agrees at 7 bases. The V gene end was trimmed by 0 bases and the J gene end by 1 base; junction bases not matched to a gene: 6. The CDR3 has 17 amino acids. CDR1 is KGHSY and CDR2 is FQNENV in the germline V gene. The CDR3: CASSQSPQGVSNQPQHF. CDR3 in DNA: TGTGCCAGCAGCCAATCGCCTCAGGGGGTAAGCAATCAGCCCCAGCATTTT.

V gene TRBV9 combines with J gene TRBJ2-1; 10 bases map to TRBD2. J was trimmed by 4 bases and V by 0 bases; bases with no gene match: 1. Germline CDR1 reads SGDLS; CDR2 reads YYNGEE. The CDR3 covers 15 residues. CDR3 amino acids: CASSVDSGGYNEQFF. CDR3 sequence (DNA): TGTGCCAGCAGCGTAGATAGCGGGGGGTACAATGAGCAGTTCTTC.

On this clone: Since a much larger clone is just one base distant, this may be a read error. This rearrangement joins TRBV7-9 to TRBJ2-7; TRBD2 matches at 10 bases. Germline CDR1 reads SEHNR; CDR2 reads FQNEAQ (reference sequence). The V gene end was trimmed by 6 bases and the J gene end by 0 bases; junction bases not matched to a gene: 2. The CDR3 has 14 residues. This CDR3 is CASRPSGSSYEQYF. Here the CDR3 DNA reads TGTGCCAGCAGGCCTAGCGGGAGCTCCTACGAGCAGTACTTC.

The V and J genes are TRBV7-9 and TRBJ1-2; TRBD1 matches at 8 bases. CDR3 length: 14 residues. With V trimmed by 1 base and J by 4 bases, 2 bases remained unmatched. CDR1 is SEHNR, CDR2 FQNEAQ, per germline (reference sequence). The CDR3 is CASSLVRGPYGYTF. In DNA, the CDR3 is TGTGCCAGCAGCTTAGTCAGGGGGCCCTATGGCTACACCTTC.

This clone was counted only a few times. The chain employs TRBV19 and TRBJ1-2; possible D gene TRBD1, 5 bases. This CDR3 region has 12 residues. V lost 5 bases and J 8 bases, leaving 12 bases between the germline ends. Germline CDR1 is LNHDA and CDR2 is SQIVND (reference sequence). The CDR3 protein is CASSGAGEGYTF. The DNA for the CDR3 is TGTGCCAGTAGTGGGGCAGGAGAGGGCTACACCTTC.

The gene calls are TRBV5-4 and TRBJ2-1; 11 bases are shared with TRBD2. The CDR3 sequence is 16 residues long. The germline gives CDR1 SGHNT, CDR2 YYREEE (reference sequence). The J segment lost 8 bases and the V segment lost 5 bases, leaving 12 bases of the junction unmatched. CDR3 protein: CASSPYLAGGYYEQFF. The CDR3 DNA sequence: TGTGCCAGCAGTCCCTACTTAGCGGGAGGGTATTATGAGCAGTTCTTC.

A few counts support this clone. The chain couples TRBV9 to TRBJ1-1, with TRBD1 matching over 7 bases. This CDR3 is built from 14 residues. The V gene's germline CDR1 is SGDLS and CDR2 YYNGEE. Germline trimming cut 0 bases from V and 7 bases from J; bases unmatched to any gene: 6. CDR3 sequence (DNA): TGTGCCAGCAGCGTAGACAGGGGTGCGGATGAAGCTTTCTTT. Translating gives CASSVDRGADEAFF.

This chain links TRBV19 with TRBJ2-5; 8 bases line up with TRBD1. The J call could be wrong; TRBJ2-7 is a better fit for the DNA end. Germline V gene data show CDR1 as LNHDA and CDR2 as SQIVND (reference sequence). The CDR3 totals 14 residues. The CDR3 nucleotides read TGTGCCAGTAGTTCAACGACAGGGGCCTACGAGCAGTACTTC. It encodes CASSSTTGAYEQYF.

This chain connects TRBV28 to TRBJ2-7, with TRBD1 matching over 7 bases. Looked up from germline, CDR1 is MDHEN and CDR2 is SYDVKM. The CDR3 loop spans 15 amino acids. V dropped 6 bases and J dropped 2; count of bases not matched to a gene: 10. CDR3 DNA: TGTGCCAGCAGGCTTACACAGGGGTTCCCCTACGAGCAGTACTTC. Amino acid sequence: CASRLTQGFPYEQYF.

The chain carries TRBV18 and TRBJ1-1, with a possible D match to TRBD1 (5 bases). This CDR3 is 14 amino acids long. Germline V lookup: CDR1 KGHSH, CDR2 LQKENI. Trimming took off 1 base at V and 7 bases at J, with 13 bases between the two ends. The CDR3 loop is CASSPLAKDSEAFF. CDR3 sequence (DNA): TGTGCCAGCTCACCACTAGCAAAAGACAGTGAAGCTTTCTTT.

CDR3 sequence (DNA): TGTGCCAGCAGCACCCGTCTAGGAACCGGGGAGCTGTTTTTT. Its translation: CASSTRLGTGELFF. The chain uses TRBV7-2 and TRBJ2-2; no definite D call. V was clipped by 5 bases and J by 5 bases, with 12 bases between them. Germline loops: CDR1 SGHTA, CDR2 FQGNSA. CDR3 size: 14 residues.

The rearrangement joins TRBV7-2 to TRBJ1-1; TRBD1 might be the D (5 bases). Germline lookup yields CDR1 SGHTA and CDR2 FQGNSA. CDR3 length equals 14 residues. V lost 5 bases and J lost 5, with 15 bases in between. The CDR3 loop reads CASSHGAGGTEAFF. The CDR3 DNA is TGTGCCAGCAGCCACGGCGCCGGGGGAACTGAAGCTTTCTTT. The complete variable domain, with remaining parts taken from reference TRBV7-2 and TRBJ1-1, reads GAGVSQSPSNKVTEKGKDVELRCDPISGHTALYWYRQSLGQGLEFLIYFQGNSAPDKSGLPSDRFSAERTGGSVSTLTIQRTQQEDSAVYLCASSHGAGGTEAFFGQGTRLTVV.

The V call is TRBV5-1, the J call TRBJ2-7; unclear D gene. Germline V gives CDR1 SGHRS, CDR2 YFSETQ. The CDR3 consists of 11 residues. With 0 bases removed from V and 7 bases from J, the gap between germline ends came to 5 bases. As DNA, the CDR3 is TGCGCCAGCAGCTTGGACTGGGAGCAGTACTTC. Residues: CASSLDWEQYF.

This clone was counted once. The chain joins TRBV7-3 to TRBJ2-2, with 9 bases aligning to TRBD1. The CDR3 runs to 14 residues. J lost 4 bases, V lost 6 bases, and 3 bases had no gene match. Germline V gene data show CDR1 as SGHTA and CDR2 as FQGTGA. As DNA, the CDR3 is TGTGCCAGCAGGACAGGGGGGAGCACCGGGGAGCTGTTTTTT. It codes for CASRTGGSTGELFF.

The chain employs TRBV15 and TRBJ1-1, with a tentative D call TRBD1 (6 bases). The V end lost 0 bases, the J end lost 1 base, and 9 bases lay between the germline ends. There are 15 residues in the CDR3. Looked up from germline, CDR1 is LNHNV and CDR2 is YYDKDF (reference sequence). CDR3 coding DNA: TGTGCCACCAGCAGAGACCCGACAGGGAACACTGAAGCTTTCTTT. The encoded protein is CATSRDPTGNTEAFF.

V usage is TRBV2 and J usage is TRBJ2-5; D gene unclear. The CDR3 is made up of 14 amino acids. V lost 6 bases, J lost 2 bases, and 13 bases lay in between. CDR1 is SNHLY and CDR2 is FYNNEI in the germline V gene. CDR3 region: CASRYTGLQETQYF. The CDR3 DNA reads as TGTGCCAGCAGATATACCGGTCTACAAGAGACCCAGTACTTC.

The chain employs TRBV5-6 and TRBJ2-7, with 7 bases that match TRBD1. The length of the CDR3 is 13 residues. Germline CDR1 reads SGHDT; CDR2 reads YYEEEE. V dropped 4 bases and J dropped 3; count of bases not matched to a gene: 4. CDR3 sequence: CASSQGQIYEQYF. DNA of the CDR3: TGTGCCAGCAGCCAGGGACAGATCTACGAGCAGTACTTC.

This clone was seen only a few times. The rearrangement links TRBV28 to TRBJ1-6; 7 positions match TRBD1. Germline V gives CDR1 MDHEN, CDR2 SYDVKM. V shed 6 bases, J shed 1 base, and the junction held 3 bases outside the gene matches. This CDR3 spans 15 amino acids. DNA of the CDR3: TGTGCCAGCAGCCCAGGGGGTTCCTATAATTCACCCCTCCACTTT. Amino acid sequence: CASSPGGSYNSPLHF.

The chain joins TRBV28 to TRBJ1-2; weak D call: TRBD1 (5 bases). Germline values: CDR1 MDHEN, CDR2 SYDVKM. Trimming removed 5 bases at V and 5 bases at J, with 24 bases between. The length of the CDR3 is 17 residues. The CDR3 DNA is TGTGCCAGCAGTACGACCAAACTTCGGGCTCAGGGATATGGCTACACCTTC. It translates to CASSTTKLRAQGYGYTF.

This clone came up a few times. The V and J genes are TRBV5-1 and TRBJ2-1, with 11 positions matching TRBD2. Germline V CDR1 and CDR2: SGHRS, YFSETQ. Trimming cost V 4 bases and J 0 bases; bases outside gene matches: 9. The CDR3 spans 18 residues. This CDR3 is CASSTSPTSGVSYNEQFF. Written as DNA, the CDR3 is TGCGCCAGCAGCACCTCCCCGACTAGCGGGGTCTCCTACAATGAGCAGTTCTTC.

At least ten counts were recorded for this clone. The V gene is TRBV7-6, the J gene TRBJ2-1, with D perhaps matching TRBD2 (5 bases). This CDR3 region has 15 residues. CDR1 SGHVS and CDR2 FNYEAQ come from the germline V gene. V was shortened by 5 bases and J by 6 bases, with 17 bases between the two germline ends. DNA of the CDR3: TGTGCCAGCAGCCCACAAGACTCGGAGGCCAATGAGCAGTTCTTC. Amino acid sequence: CASSPQDSEANEQFF.